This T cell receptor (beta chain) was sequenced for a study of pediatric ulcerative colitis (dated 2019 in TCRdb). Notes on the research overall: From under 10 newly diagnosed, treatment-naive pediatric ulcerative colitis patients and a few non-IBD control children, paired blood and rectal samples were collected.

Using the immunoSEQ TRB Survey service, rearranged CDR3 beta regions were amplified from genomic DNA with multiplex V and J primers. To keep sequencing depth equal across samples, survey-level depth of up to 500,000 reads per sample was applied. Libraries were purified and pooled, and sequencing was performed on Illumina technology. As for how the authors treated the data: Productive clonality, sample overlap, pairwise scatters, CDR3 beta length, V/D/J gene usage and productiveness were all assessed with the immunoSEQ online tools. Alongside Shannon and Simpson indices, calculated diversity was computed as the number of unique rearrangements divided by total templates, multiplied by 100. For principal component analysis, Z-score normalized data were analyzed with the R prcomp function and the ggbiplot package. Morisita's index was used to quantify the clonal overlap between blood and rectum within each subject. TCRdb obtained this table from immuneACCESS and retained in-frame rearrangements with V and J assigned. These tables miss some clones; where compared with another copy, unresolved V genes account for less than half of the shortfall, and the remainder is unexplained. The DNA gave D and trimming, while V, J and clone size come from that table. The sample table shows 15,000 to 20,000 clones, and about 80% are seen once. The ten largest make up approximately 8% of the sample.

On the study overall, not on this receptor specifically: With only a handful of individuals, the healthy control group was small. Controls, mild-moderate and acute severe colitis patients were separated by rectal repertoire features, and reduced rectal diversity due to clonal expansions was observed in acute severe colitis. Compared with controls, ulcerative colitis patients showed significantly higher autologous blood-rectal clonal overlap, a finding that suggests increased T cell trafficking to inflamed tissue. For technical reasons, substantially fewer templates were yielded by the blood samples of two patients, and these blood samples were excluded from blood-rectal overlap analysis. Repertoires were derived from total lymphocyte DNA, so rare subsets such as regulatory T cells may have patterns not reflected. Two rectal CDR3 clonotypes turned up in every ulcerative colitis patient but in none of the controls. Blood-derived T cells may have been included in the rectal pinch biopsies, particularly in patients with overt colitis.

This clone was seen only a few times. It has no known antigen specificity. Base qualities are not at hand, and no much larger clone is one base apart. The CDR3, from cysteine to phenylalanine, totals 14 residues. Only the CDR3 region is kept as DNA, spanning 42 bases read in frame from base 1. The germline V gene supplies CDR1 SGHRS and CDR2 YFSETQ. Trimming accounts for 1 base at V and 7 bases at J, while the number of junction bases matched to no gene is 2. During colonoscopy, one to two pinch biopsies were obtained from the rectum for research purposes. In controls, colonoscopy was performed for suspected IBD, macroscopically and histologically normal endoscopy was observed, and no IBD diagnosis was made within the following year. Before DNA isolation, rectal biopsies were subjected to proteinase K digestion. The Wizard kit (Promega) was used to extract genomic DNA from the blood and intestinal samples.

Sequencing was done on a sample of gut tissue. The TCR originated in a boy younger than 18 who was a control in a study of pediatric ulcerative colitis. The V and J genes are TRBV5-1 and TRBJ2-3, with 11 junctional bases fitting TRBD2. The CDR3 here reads CASSLTSGRNTQYF. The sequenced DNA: TGCGCCAGCAGCTTGACTAGCGGGAGAAATACGCAGTATTTT.